These 12 T cell receptor beta chains share one sample of origin, sequenced in a study of cytomegalovirus exposure and HLA in healthy donors. Primers included in the PCR were 60 Vbeta and 13 Jbeta primers. Produced via immunoSEQ multiplex PCR; TCRdb's table is partial and in-frame only. Of roughly 100,000 clones in the sample, approximately 82% were seen once. Material for sequencing was PBMCs. The receptor source for this set is a man in his forties in good health and CMV-seropositive.

The J gene is TRBJ2-3, the V gene TRBV9, with a weak D call TRBD1 (6 bases). Trimming stripped 3 bases from V and 1 base from J, with 9 bases between. Germline V gene lookup returns CDR1 SGDLS and CDR2 YYNGEE. The CDR3 totals 14 residues. The CDR3 sequence is CASSGRQGTDTQYF. DNA of the CDR3: TGTGCCAGCAGCGGGCGACAGGGCACAGATACGCAGTATTTT.

Remarks on this clone: The junction differs from germline at one of its ends, possibly a read error. The CDR3 spells CASSDRGKDPLGF. In nucleotides, the CDR3 is TGTGCCAGCAGTGACAGGGGGAAGGACCCTTTGGGCTTC. The chain couples TRBV2 to TRBJ1-2; 7 bases are shared with TRBD1. In germline, CDR1 is SNHLY, CDR2 FYNNEI. The CDR3 spans 13 residues. The full variable domain, its missing parts supplied by reference TRBV2 and TRBJ1-2, is EPEVTQTPSHQVTQMGQEVILRCVPISNHLYFYWYRQILGQKVEFLVSFYNNEISEKSEIFDDQFSVERPDGSNFTLKIRSTKLEDSAMYFCASSDRGKDPLGFGSGTRLTVV.

The J gene is TRBJ2-7, the V gene TRBV25-1; D possibly corresponds to TRBD2 (6 bases). CDR3 length equals 11 residues. The germline V and J ends were trimmed by 4 bases and 10 bases, with 11 bases remaining between them. From germline, CDR1 is MGHDK and CDR2 SYGVNS. CDR3 region: CASSAQGGQYF. CDR3 sequence (DNA): TGTGCCAGCAGTGCCCAGGGAGGTCAGTACTTC.

The chain recombines TRBV11-3 with TRBJ2-3; 7 nucleotides align to TRBD1. Germline V gene sequence: CDR1 SGHNT, CDR2 YENEEA. CDR3 length: 15 amino acids. The trim removed 5 bases at V and 1 base at J, leaving 6 bases unmatched. The CDR3 DNA is TGTGCCAGCAGCCCTCTGGACAGGCGCACAGATACGCAGTATTTT. It codes for CASSPLDRRTDTQYF.

The chain uses TRBV5-1 and TRBJ1-6; a possible D gene is TRBD1 (5 bases). CDR1 SGHRS and CDR2 YFSETQ come from the germline V gene. This CDR3 has 15 residues. Trimming cost V 3 bases and J 7 bases, with 14 bases left between them. CDR3 in amino acids: CASSYYSGGNSPLHF. CDR3 nucleotides: TGCGCCAGCAGCTATTACTCCGGGGGAAATTCACCCCTCCACTTT.

The V call is TRBV10-1, the J call TRBJ2-1; 8 bases align to TRBD2. Trimming took 6 bases from V and 8 from J; bases not matched to a gene: 15. CDR3 length: 16 residues. Germline values: CDR1 WNHNN, CDR2 SYGVQD (reference sequence). This CDR3 is CASSAKPGLDRYEQFF. The CDR3 coding sequence is TGCGCCAGCAGCGCCAAACCGGGACTAGACCGATATGAGCAGTTCTTC.

A single count supports this clone. The chain uses TRBV11-2 and TRBJ2-3, with D tentatively TRBD1 (6 bases). Germline loops: CDR1 SGHAT, CDR2 FQNNGV. The CDR3 is 14 amino acids. V was cut by 5 bases and J by 2 bases, with 11 bases left in between. The CDR3 DNA reads as TGTGCCAGCAGCAAACAGGGTCTCACAGATACGCAGTATTTT. Protein product: CASSKQGLTDTQYF.

The gene calls are TRBV28 and TRBJ1-2; no clear D gene. The CDR3 covers 13 residues. Germline V gene sequence: CDR1 MDHEN, CDR2 SYDVKM. Trimming cost V 10 bases and J 0 bases, with 12 bases left between them. CDR3 bases: TGTGCCACCGTAGAGAGTACTAACTATGGCTACACCTTC. It translates to CATVESTNYGYTF.

This clone was counted only a few times. The chain recombines TRBV2 with TRBJ1-1, with 12 bases aligning to TRBD1. V lost 6 bases to trimming and J lost 0 bases; unmatched junction nucleotides: 2. From germline, CDR1 is SNHLY and CDR2 FYNNEI. The CDR3 has 15 residues. Written as DNA, the CDR3 is TGTGCCAGCAGGGGACAGGGGGCGTTGAACACTGAAGCTTTCTTT. It specifies CASRGQGALNTEAFF.

The chain carries TRBV7-9 and TRBJ1-5; 7 bases map to TRBD1. The CDR3 sequence is 15 residues long. Germline-derived CDR1 and CDR2 are SEHNR and FQNEAQ (reference sequence). Germline trimming cut 1 base from V and 6 bases from J; bases unmatched to any gene: 6. In nucleotides, the CDR3 is TGTGCCAGCAGCTTAGGTTCTACAGGGGTTCAGCCCCAGCATTTT. Protein: CASSLGSTGVQPQHF.

The rearrangement uses TRBV21-1 and TRBJ1-5; the table's D call, TRBD1, has no DNA check behind it. TRBV21-1 counts as a pseudogene. The CDR3 runs 12 residues. For the CDR3, the DNA is TGTGCCAGCAAGGGGGTCAATCAGCCCCAGCATTTT. It yields the protein CASKGVNQPQHF.

This clone was counted a single time. The chain recombines TRBV6-5 with TRBJ2-2, with D tentatively TRBD2 (6 bases). The V gene's germline CDR1 is MNHEY and CDR2 SVGAGI. The CDR3 runs 15 residues. Trimming removed 7 bases from V and 5 bases from J, with 17 bases in between. The CDR3 is CASTSQFGGTGELFF. CDR3 DNA: TGTGCCAGCACCTCACAGTTCGGGGGAACCGGGGAGCTGTTTTTT.